This is a list of T cell receptor beta chains from one sample in a study of blood T cell repertoires in COVID-19. Method: immunoSEQ multiplex PCR; TCRdb's copy keeps in-frame clones and lacks some. This sample has roughly 250,000 clones, with approximately 83% found just once. Sequencing was done on a sample of peripheral blood. These receptors were collected from a woman over 75 with acute or convalescent COVID-19. CDR3s include the opening cysteine and the closing phenylalanine or tryptophan. Each record gives: J gene, clone size, V gene, D gene, CDR3 DNA, CDR3 protein. The D gene is left open where the match is weak. Not every row has a clone size; where given, it reads once, few, many or a size class.

J: TRBJ2-3; size: NA; V: TRBV29-1; D: TRBD2; DNA: TGCAGCGTTGAACCTAGCGGGGCAGATACGCAGTATTTT; CDR3: CSVEPSGADTQYF
J: TRBJ2-1; size: NA; V: TRBV6-5; D: NA; DNA: TGTGCCAGCAGGAGGGCGGGTGGGTCCTACAATGAGCAGTTCTTC; CDR3: CASRRAGGSYNEQFF
J: TRBJ1-5; size: NA; V: TRBV18; D: NA; DNA: TGTGCCAGCTCACCCAACTATGGCAATCAGCCCCAGCATTTT; CDR3: CASSPNYGNQPQHF
J: TRBJ2-5; size: NA; V: TRBV10-3; D: NA; DNA: TGTGCCAGCGGATTCGGCATGAAAGAGACCCAGTACTTC; CDR3: CASGFGMKETQYF
J: TRBJ1-4; size: once; V: TRBV6-5; D: TRBD1; DNA: TGTGCCAGCAGTTATCGGACAGGGTCGGGTGAAAAACTGTTTTTT; CDR3: CASSYRTGSGEKLFF
J: TRBJ2-1; size: NA; V: TRBV5-4; D: TRBD1; DNA: TGTGCCAGCAGCTTGCGGACAGGGGTCCGAAGTGAGCAGTTCTTC; CDR3: CASSLRTGVRSEQFF
J: TRBJ2-4; size: once; V: TRBV5-1; D: NA; DNA: TGCGCCAGCAGCTTGGGGGCAGGCGAGGGCATTCAGTACTTC; CDR3: CASSLGAGEGIQYF
J: TRBJ1-6; size: NA; V: TRBV27; D: TRBD1; DNA: TGTGCCAGCAAATGGGACAGGGAGGGTTCACCCCTCCACTTT; CDR3: CASKWDREGSPLHF
J: TRBJ2-1; size: NA; V: TRBV5-4; D: TRBD1; DNA: TGTGCCAGCAGCGCAATCGGGGACAGCTCCTACAATGAGCAGTTCTTC; CDR3: CASSAIGDSSYNEQFF
J: TRBJ1-5; size: NA; V: TRBV7-2; D: NA; DNA: TGTGCCAGCAGCCTGTACGGACAGCAGCCCCAGCATTTT; CDR3: CASSLYGQQPQHF
J: TRBJ1-2; size: NA; V: TRBV20-1; D: NA; DNA: TGCAGTGCTAGTGGGGACACCTATGGCTACACCTTC; CDR3: CSASGDTYGYTF
J: TRBJ1-5; size: once; V: TRBV19; D: TRBD1; DNA: TGTGCCAGTAGTGCGACAGGGGGTATCAGCAATCAGCCCCAGCATTTT; CDR3: CASSATGGISNQPQHF
J: TRBJ1-6; size: NA; V: TRBV5-5; D: NA; DNA: TGTGCCAGCAGCGTGCAGGGCGCAGATAATTCACCCCTCCACTTT; CDR3: CASSVQGADNSPLHF
J: TRBJ2-5; size: NA; V: TRBV7-8; D: NA; DNA: TGTGCCAGCAGCTCTTCTACCATGGGGGGGCTTGAGACCCAGTACTTC; CDR3: CASSSSTMGGLETQYF
J: TRBJ1-4; size: NA; V: TRBV7-9; D: TRBD1; DNA: TGTGCCAGCAGCTTGACCCCTGGGGGACAGGGTGGTGAAAAACTGTTTTTT; CDR3: CASSLTPGGQGGEKLFF
J: TRBJ2-2; size: few; V: TRBV24-1; D: TRBD1; DNA: TGTGCCACCAGTGGAGGACAGGGCGTGGGCACCGGGGAGCTGTTTTTT; CDR3: CATSGGQGVGTGELFF
J: TRBJ2-5; size: once; V: TRBV3-1/TRBV3-2; D: TRBD2; DNA: TGTGCCAGCAGCCATTTCGGACTAGCGGGCCAAGAGACCCAGTACTTC; CDR3: CASSHFGLAGQETQYF
J: TRBJ1-5; size: NA; V: TRBV6-1; D: TRBD1; DNA: TGTGCCAGCAGTGAAGAGACAGGGTTTCAGCCCCAGCATTTT; CDR3: CASSEETGFQPQHF
J: TRBJ1-2; size: NA; V: TRBV6-5; D: NA; DNA: TGTGCCAGCAGTTACAGCCCGCGCTATGGCTACACCTTC; CDR3: CASSYSPRYGYTF
J: TRBJ2-6; size: NA; V: TRBV29-1; D: TRBD1; DNA: TGCAGCGTTGAGGGGACAGCCTCTGGGGCCAACGTCCTGACTTTC; CDR3: CSVEGTASGANVLTF
J: TRBJ1-5; size: NA; V: TRBV2; D: TRBD1; DNA: TGTGCCAGCAGTGCCGACAGGGGCGTGCCTAGGGGCAATCAGCCCCAGCATTTT; CDR3: CASSADRGVPRGNQPQHF
J: TRBJ2-3; size: NA; V: TRBV9; D: NA; DNA: TGTGCCAGCAGCGTAGGGGCAGGAATGGATACGCAGTATTTT; CDR3: CASSVGAGMDTQYF
J: TRBJ2-3; size: NA; V: TRBV3-1/TRBV3-2; D: TRBD2; DNA: TGTGCCAGCAGCCGGACTAGCCCCACAGATACGCAGTATTTT; CDR3: CASSRTSPTDTQYF
J: TRBJ1-5; size: few; V: TRBV5-5; D: NA; DNA: TGTGCCAGCAGCTTGGAGTCAGGGGCTCAGCCCCAGCATTTT; CDR3: CASSLESGAQPQHF
J: TRBJ1-6; size: once; V: TRBV3-1/TRBV3-2; D: TRBD1; DNA: TGTGCCAGCAGCGCATTAACAGGGGGCGCTGGTAATTCACCCCTCCACTTT; CDR3: CASSALTGGAGNSPLHF
J: TRBJ2-7; size: NA; V: TRBV2; D: TRBD1; DNA: TGTGCCAGCAGCGGACAGGGGATTCACGAGCAGTACTTC; CDR3: CASSGQGIHEQYF
J: TRBJ2-1; size: NA; V: TRBV9; D: NA; DNA: TGTGCCAGCAGCGCAAACGAGGGTGAGCAGTTCTTC; CDR3: CASSANEGEQFF
J: TRBJ1-1; size: NA; V: TRBV3-1/TRBV3-2; D: TRBD1; DNA: TGTGCCAGCAGCCAAGGCCCAGGGGGAAGCACTGAAGCTTTCTTT; CDR3: CASSQGPGGSTEAFF
J: TRBJ1-4; size: once; V: TRBV14; D: NA; DNA: TGTGCCAGCAGCTCGGGTAGCGTCTGGAGCGAAAAACTGTTTTTT; CDR3: CASSSGSVWSEKLFF
J: TRBJ2-1; size: NA; V: TRBV30; D: TRBD2; DNA: TGTGCCTGGACTAGCGGGGGGGCAGGGGAGTTCTTC; CDR3: CAWTSGGAGEFF
J: TRBJ1-4; size: NA; V: TRBV11-2; D: TRBD1; DNA: TGTGCCAGCAGCTTCCGACAGGGGGCGGATGAAAAACTGTTTTTT; CDR3: CASSFRQGADEKLFF
J: TRBJ1-2; size: NA; V: TRBV5-4; D: TRBD1; DNA: TGTGCCAGCAGCGCTCCGGGACAGGGGCACTATGGCTACACCTTC; CDR3: CASSAPGQGHYGYTF
J: TRBJ1-3; size: NA; V: TRBV6-5; D: NA; DNA: TGTGCCAGCAGTTACTCGTCAGGGGTCTCTGGAAACACCATATATTTT; CDR3: CASSYSSGVSGNTIYF
J: TRBJ2-2; size: NA; V: TRBV10-3; D: TRBD2; DNA: TGTGCCACAACCGGGACTAGCGGGGGCCTGAACACCGGGGAGCTGTTTTTT; CDR3: CATTGTSGGLNTGELFF
J: TRBJ2-7; size: NA; V: TRBV7-2; D: NA; DNA: TGTGCCAGCAGCTTAGTAGGGCAGGGTGGCTTCGAGCAGTACTTC; CDR3: CASSLVGQGGFEQYF
J: TRBJ2-5; size: once; V: TRBV7-9; D: NA; DNA: TGTGCCAGCAGCTTACAATTGGTACGGGAGACCCAGTACTTC; CDR3: CASSLQLVRETQYF
J: TRBJ2-1; size: few; V: TRBV9; D: TRBD1; DNA: TGTGCCAGCAGCGTGGGGACAGACATCTCCTACAATGAGCAGTTCTTC; CDR3: CASSVGTDISYNEQFF
J: TRBJ1-3; size: NA; V: TRBV5-1; D: NA; DNA: TGCGCCAGCAGCGGCTCGAACACCATATATTTT; CDR3: CASSGSNTIYF
J: TRBJ1-6; size: NA; V: TRBV28; D: NA; DNA: TGTGCCAGCAGCCCTAACGCTATTTATAATTCACCCCTCCACTTT; CDR3: CASSPNAIYNSPLHF
J: TRBJ1-3; size: NA; V: TRBV30; D: NA; DNA: TGTGCCTGGAGTGGGTTGTTTCGTGGGAGTGGAAACACCATATATTTT; CDR3: CAWSGLFRGSGNTIYF
J: TRBJ2-2; size: once; V: TRBV6-5; D: NA; DNA: TGTGCCAGCAGTAGACAGGACACCGGGGAGCTGTTTTTT; CDR3: CASSRQDTGELFF